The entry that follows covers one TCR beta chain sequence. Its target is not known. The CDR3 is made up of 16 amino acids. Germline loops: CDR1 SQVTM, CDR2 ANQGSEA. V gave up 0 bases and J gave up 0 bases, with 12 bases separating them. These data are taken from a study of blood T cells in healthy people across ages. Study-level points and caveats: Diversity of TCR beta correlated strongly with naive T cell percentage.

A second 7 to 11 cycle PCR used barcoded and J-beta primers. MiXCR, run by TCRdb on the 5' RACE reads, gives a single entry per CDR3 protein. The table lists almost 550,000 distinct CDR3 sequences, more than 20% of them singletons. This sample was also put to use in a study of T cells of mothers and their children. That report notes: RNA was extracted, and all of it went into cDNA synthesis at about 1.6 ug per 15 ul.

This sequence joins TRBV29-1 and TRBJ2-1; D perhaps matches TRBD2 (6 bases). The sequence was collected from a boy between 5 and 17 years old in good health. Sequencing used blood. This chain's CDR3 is CSVEDPAGSSYNEQFF. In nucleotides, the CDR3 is TGCAGCGTTGAAGATCCGGCGGGGAGCTCCTACAATGAGCAGTTCTTC.